Sequencing of this TCR beta chain was carried out in a study of shared clonotypes between healthy human individuals (dated by TCRdb to 2019 to 2021). For context, the study as a whole: A couple of women and a few men aged 18 to 49 years were included in the cohort. For each donor, three plates each were used for CD4 naive and CD4 memory, two plates were used for CD8 naive, and one plate was used for CD8 memory. Blood TCR repertoires of a handful of healthy adults were deeply sequenced to estimate repertoire size and the extent of clonotype sharing between individuals. Different laboratories and diverse techniques were used to prepare libraries and sequence TCR repertoires, to increase sequencing depth and limit assay-specific biases. Leukapheresis yielded between about 0.94 and 8.9 billion PBMCs per donor.

For the CD8 naive samples, CD45RO-negative cells were positively selected for CCR7, yielding a CD45RA+CCR7+ population from which TemRA cells were excluded. The donors were healthy, HIV-negative adults who had no recently reported acute infections or vaccinations. Every donor was a Caucasian adult residing in Nashville, Tennessee, USA. Blood was obtained by leukapheresis, after which PBMCs were separated by Ficoll-Histopaque density gradient centrifugation and cryopreserved in liquid nitrogen vapor phase. Analytical flow cytometry was used to check the purity and quantity of each magnetically sorted T cell population. From each sorted fraction, genomic DNA was isolated and quantified by UV absorbance on a Nanodrop 2000c. A few counts support this clone. Its antigen is still unknown. Base-call qualities are not available, and no considerably larger clone is one nucleotide away. TCR CDR3 regions were amplified from genomic DNA by multiplex PCR using the deep immunoSEQ assay. Genomic DNA extracted from each cell subset was distributed evenly over all wells of several immunoSEQ 96-well plates, and each plate served as one replicate. Each replicate PCR for sorted subsets received about 180 ng genomic DNA, equal to tens of thousands of T cell genomes. Purified libraries were measured with a Qubit 3.0 fluorometer, size-checked on a Bioanalyzer 2100, and measured again with the KAPA Library Quantification kit. A separate single-read 150-cycle Illumina NextSeq 550 flow cell was used to sequence each immunoSEQ 96-well plate. Per the authors' processing: Because only junctional sequences without quality scores were contained in the immunoSEQ output, filtering matching that applied to full-length reads could not be performed. To assign V/J genes and CDR3, sequences were annotated using PyIR, a Python wrapper for IgBLAST v1.9, with IMGT germline references. Any read was removed if the V/J assignment was weak (E-value above 1e-6), the CDR3 was missing, or the read contained stop codons, out-of-frame junctions, or ambiguous translated residues. A V3J clonotype was defined by an identical inferred V gene, J gene, and CDR3 amino acid sequence. Percentage overlap between repertoires was calculated by dividing the number of shared unique clonotypes by the size of the smaller repertoire. Richness of each repertoire was evaluated using RTK rarefaction, the Chao1 estimator, and Recon v2.1 estimates of unobserved clonotypes. OLGA was used to compute generation probabilities for all TCRbeta clonotypes that the gDNA method yielded from several donors. Drawn from immuneACCESS, this table holds only the in-frame rearrangements with V and J called that TCRdb kept. Clones are partly lost; checked studies trace under half to an unresolved V gene and leave the rest unexplained. Clone size and the V and J calls come from that table; the DNA yielded D and trimming. The sample table lists some 1,900,000 clones, about 95% of them with a count of one. Of the sample, 1.2% falls within the top ten clones.

Results the study describes overall, beyond this receptor: Because the study included a small number of donors, the genetic and exposure-history diversity represented was limited. Compared with non-shared clonotypes, clonotypes shared by all four sorted-subset donors had higher generation probabilities. Across a handful of donors, approximately 5% of naive CD4, roughly 3.5% of naive CD8, roughly 2.3% of memory CD4, and under 0.45% of memory CD8 clonotypes were shared. Pairwise subsampling indicated that sequencing depth was expected to affect the degree of clonotype sharing among donors. Naive subsets generally had larger estimated clonotype richness than memory subsets. Even with the large sequencing depth, rarefaction of the sorted-subset datasets indicated that sequencing was incomplete. Sampling was restricted to blood, and TCR repertoires in tissue are likely to differ from TCR repertoires in blood.

Measured from the cysteine to the phenylalanine, the CDR3 is 14 residues long. Only the CDR3 DNA stays, 42 bases, in frame from base 1. Per the germline V gene (reference sequence), MNHEY is the CDR1 and SMNVEV is the CDR2. Trimming at the junction amounts to 8 bases on V and 8 bases on J, and the germline ends lie 16 bases apart. The V gene is TRBV27 and the J gene is TRBJ1-6; the D segment could be TRBD1, given 6 matching bases. The TCR originated in a man between 18 and 35 years old in good health. Sequenced sample: naive CD8+ T cells sorted from blood. What the cell subset or site label conveys for this sample: CD45RA+CCR7+. In nucleotides, the sequence is TGTGCCAGCCGTCGGCAGGGGCAACATTCACCCCTCCACTTT. This yields the protein CASRRQGQHSPLHF.